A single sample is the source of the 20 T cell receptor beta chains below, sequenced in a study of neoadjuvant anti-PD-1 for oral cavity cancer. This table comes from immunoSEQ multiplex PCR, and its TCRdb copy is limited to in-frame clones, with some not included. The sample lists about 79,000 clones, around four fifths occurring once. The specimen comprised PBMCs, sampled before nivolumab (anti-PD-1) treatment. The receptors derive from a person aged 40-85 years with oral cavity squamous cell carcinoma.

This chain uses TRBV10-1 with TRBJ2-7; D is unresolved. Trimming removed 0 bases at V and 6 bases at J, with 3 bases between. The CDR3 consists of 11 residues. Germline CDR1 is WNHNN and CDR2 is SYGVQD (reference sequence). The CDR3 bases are TGCGCCAGCAGTGAGTCAGGCGAGCAGTACTTC. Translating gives CASSESGEQYF.

The CDR3 sequence: CASSSTGVGTDTQYF. The CDR3 DNA is TGTGCCAGCAGTTCGACAGGGGTGGGCACAGATACGCAGTATTTT. V and J are TRBV28 and TRBJ2-3, with 8 bases aligning to TRBD1. V dropped 4 bases and J dropped 1; count of bases not matched to a gene: 4. Looked up from germline, CDR1 is MDHEN and CDR2 is SYDVKM. This CDR3 has 15 residues.

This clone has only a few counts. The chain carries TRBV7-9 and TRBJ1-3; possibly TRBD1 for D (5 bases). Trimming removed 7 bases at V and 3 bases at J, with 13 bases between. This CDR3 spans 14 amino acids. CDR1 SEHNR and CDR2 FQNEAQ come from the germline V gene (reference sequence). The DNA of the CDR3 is TGTGCCAGCACCCTCCGGGGGGATGGAAACACCATATATTTT. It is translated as CASTLRGDGNTIYF.

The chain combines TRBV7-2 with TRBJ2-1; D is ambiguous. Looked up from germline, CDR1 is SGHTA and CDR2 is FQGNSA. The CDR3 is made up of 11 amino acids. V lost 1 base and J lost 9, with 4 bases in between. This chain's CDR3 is CASSLGGEQFF. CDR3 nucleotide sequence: TGTGCCAGCAGCTTAGGGGGTGAGCAGTTCTTC. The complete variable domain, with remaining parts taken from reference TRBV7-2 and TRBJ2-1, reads GAGVSQSPSNKVTEKGKDVELRCDPISGHTALYWYRQSLGQGLEFLIYFQGNSAPDKSGLPSDRFSAERTGGSVSTLTIQRTQQEDSAVYLCASSLGGEQFFGPGTRLTVL.

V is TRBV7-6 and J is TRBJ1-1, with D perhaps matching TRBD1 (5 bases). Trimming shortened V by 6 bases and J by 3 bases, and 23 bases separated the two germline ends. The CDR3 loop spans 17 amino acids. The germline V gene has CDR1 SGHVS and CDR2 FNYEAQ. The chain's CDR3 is CASSQAFVSLGHTEAFF. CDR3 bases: TGTGCCAGCAGTCAAGCCTTTGTAAGTTTGGGGCACACTGAAGCTTTCTTT.

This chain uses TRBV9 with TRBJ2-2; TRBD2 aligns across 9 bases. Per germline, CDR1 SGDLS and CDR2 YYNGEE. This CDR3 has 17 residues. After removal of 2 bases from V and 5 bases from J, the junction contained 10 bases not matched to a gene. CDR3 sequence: CASSVGGGLAKTGELFF. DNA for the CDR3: TGTGCCAGCAGCGTCGGAGGGGGACTAGCTAAGACCGGGGAGCTGTTTTTT.

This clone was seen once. The CDR3 loop reads CASSEGTVRGELFF. CDR3 bases: TGTGCCAGCAGTGAAGGTACTGTGCGCGGGGAGCTGTTTTTT. The rearrangement links TRBV6-1 to TRBJ2-2; D is unresolved. Between the trimmed V and J ends, which lost 1 base and 7 bases, there was a span of 10 bases. This CDR3 is 14 amino acids long. Germline lookup yields CDR1 MNHNS and CDR2 SASEGT.

CDR3 amino acids: CASSLIGASGNIQYF. The DNA for the CDR3 is TGTGCCAGCAGCTTAATTGGAGCCTCTGGAAACATTCAGTACTTC. The chain is built from TRBV7-9 and TRBJ2-4, with D uncertain. The CDR3 runs to 15 residues. The V gene lost 2 bases and the J gene lost 6 bases, with 14 bases spanning the gap. Germline CDR1 SEHNR, CDR2 FQNEAQ (reference sequence).

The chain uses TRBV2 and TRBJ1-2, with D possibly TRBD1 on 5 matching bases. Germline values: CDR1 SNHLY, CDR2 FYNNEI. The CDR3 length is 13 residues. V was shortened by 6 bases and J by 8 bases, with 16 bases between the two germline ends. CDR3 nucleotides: TGTGCCAGCAGGGGGGACGGATTTAAAGGCTACACCTTC. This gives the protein CASRGDGFKGYTF.

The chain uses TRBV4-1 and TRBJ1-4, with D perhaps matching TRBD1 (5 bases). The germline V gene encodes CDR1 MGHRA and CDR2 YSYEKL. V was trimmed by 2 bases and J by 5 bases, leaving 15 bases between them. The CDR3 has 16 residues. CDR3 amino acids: CASSQIRAPGNEKLFF. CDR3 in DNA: TGCGCCAGCAGCCAAATCAGGGCCCCTGGGAATGAAAAACTGTTTTTT.

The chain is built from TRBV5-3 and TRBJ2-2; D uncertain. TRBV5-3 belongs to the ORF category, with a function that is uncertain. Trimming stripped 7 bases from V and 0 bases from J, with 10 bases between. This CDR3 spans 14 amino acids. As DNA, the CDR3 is TGTGCCAGACATGACGTATCGAACACCGGGGAGCTGTTTTTT. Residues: CARHDVSNTGELFF.

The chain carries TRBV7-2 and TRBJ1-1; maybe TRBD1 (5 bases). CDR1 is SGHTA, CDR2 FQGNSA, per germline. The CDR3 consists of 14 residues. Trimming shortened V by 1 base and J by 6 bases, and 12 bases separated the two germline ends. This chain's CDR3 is CASSLGVGASEAFF. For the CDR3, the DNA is TGTGCCAGCAGCTTAGGTGTCGGGGCCTCTGAAGCTTTCTTT. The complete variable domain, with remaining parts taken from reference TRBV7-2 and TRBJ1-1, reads GAGVSQSPSNKVTEKGKDVELRCDPISGHTALYWYRQSLGQGLEFLIYFQGNSAPDKSGLPSDRFSAERTGGSVSTLTIQRTQQEDSAVYLCASSLGVGASEAFFGQGTRLTVV.

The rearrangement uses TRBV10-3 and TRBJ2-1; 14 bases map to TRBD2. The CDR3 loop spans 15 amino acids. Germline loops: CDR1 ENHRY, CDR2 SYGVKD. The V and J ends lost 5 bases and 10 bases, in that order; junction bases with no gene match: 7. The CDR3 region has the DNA TGTGCCATCAGTACCGCGGGACTAGCGGGAGTCGAGCAGTTCTTC. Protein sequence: CAISTAGLAGVEQFF.

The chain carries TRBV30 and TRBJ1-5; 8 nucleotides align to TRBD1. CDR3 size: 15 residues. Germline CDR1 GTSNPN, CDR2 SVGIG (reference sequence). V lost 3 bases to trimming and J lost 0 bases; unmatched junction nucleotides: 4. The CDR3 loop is CAWSQDRGSNQPQHF. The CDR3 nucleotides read TGTGCCTGGAGCCAAGACAGGGGTAGCAATCAGCCCCAGCATTTT.

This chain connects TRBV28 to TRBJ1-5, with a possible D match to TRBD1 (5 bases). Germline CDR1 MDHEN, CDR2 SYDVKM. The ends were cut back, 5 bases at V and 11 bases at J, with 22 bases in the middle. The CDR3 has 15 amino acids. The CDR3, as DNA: TGTGCCAGCAGTGTCTCTGGGCAGGGACGAGGGGCCCAGCATTTT. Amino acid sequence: CASSVSGQGRGAQHF.

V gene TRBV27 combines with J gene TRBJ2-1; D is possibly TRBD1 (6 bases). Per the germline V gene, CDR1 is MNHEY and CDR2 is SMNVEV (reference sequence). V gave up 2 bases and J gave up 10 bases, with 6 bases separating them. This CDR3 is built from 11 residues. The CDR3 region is CASSLGTEQFF. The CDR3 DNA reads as TGTGCCAGCAGTTTAGGGACAGAGCAGTTCTTC.

CDR3 region: CASSYRQGQNIQYF. The CDR3 bases are TGTGCCAGCAGTTACCGACAGGGCCAGAACATTCAGTACTTC. This sequence joins TRBV6-6 and TRBJ2-4, with 7 bases fitting TRBD1. Unmatched junction bases numbered 5, after V lost 2 bases and J lost 7 bases. The CDR3 length is 14 residues. Germline CDR1 is MNHNY and CDR2 is SVGAGI (reference sequence).

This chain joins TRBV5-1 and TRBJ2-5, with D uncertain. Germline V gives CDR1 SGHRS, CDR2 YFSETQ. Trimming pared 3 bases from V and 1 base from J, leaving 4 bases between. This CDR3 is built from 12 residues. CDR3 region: CASSWSQETQYF. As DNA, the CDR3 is TGCGCCAGCAGCTGGAGCCAAGAGACCCAGTACTTC.

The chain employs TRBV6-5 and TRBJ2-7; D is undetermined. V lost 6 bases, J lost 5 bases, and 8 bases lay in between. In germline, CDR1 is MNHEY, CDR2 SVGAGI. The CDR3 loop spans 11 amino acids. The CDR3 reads CASRTLHEQYF. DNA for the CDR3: TGTGCCAGCAGGACACTCCACGAGCAGTACTTC.

The CDR3 sequence is CASRDSLGPQHF. The CDR3 nucleotides read TGTGCCAGCAGGGACAGCCTTGGTCCCCAGCATTTT. This rearrangement joins TRBV2 to TRBJ1-5, with D possibly TRBD1 on 6 matching bases. The CDR3 has 12 amino acids. The ends were cut back, 6 bases at V and 10 bases at J, with 13 bases in the middle. Germline V gene data show CDR1 as SNHLY and CDR2 as FYNNEI.